This T cell receptor (beta chain) is from a study of T cells in Graves' hyperthyroidism and ophthalmopathy. TCR beta CDR3 region amplification was performed from RNA transcripts. Carried out on the TCR CDR3, a first-round RT-PCR used the HTBI primer set. TCRdb fed the multiplex PCR reads into MiXCR, producing one record per CDR3 protein. The data show about 400,000 distinct CDR3 sequences, with 15% to 19% seen just once and 14% held by the top ten. There are 14 residues in the CDR3. With 3 bases removed from V and 5 bases from J, the gap between germline ends came to 13 bases. Germline-derived CDR1 and CDR2 are LNHDA and SQIVND (reference sequence).

This receptor was taken from a woman aged 18-35 years with Graves' hyperthyroidism. What was sequenced was blood. The gene calls are TRBV19 and TRBJ1-2, with a possible D match to TRBD1 (5 bases). CDR3 DNA: TGTGCCAGTAGTATTATGGACATCACGTATGGCTACACCTTC. Its protein product is CASSIMDITYGYTF.